Detailed here is one TCR beta chain. The data belong to a study of CD8 T cells in Susac syndrome. Sequencing of TCR beta was undertaken in CD8+ and CD4+ T cells derived from blood. TEMRA cells were FACS-enriched and CD8+ and CD4+ T cells negatively isolated. RNA totalling roughly 0.5 to 1 ug underwent reverse transcription with random hexamers. The CDR3 of TCR beta was amplified by immunoSEQ multiplex PCR across 54 Vbeta and 13 Jbeta. TCRdb re-derived calls from the immunoSEQ multiplex PCR reads in MiXCR, one entry per CDR3 protein. The sample yields 140,000 to 150,000 distinct CDR3 sequences, approximately 94% seen once. This sequence was found in a human donor in good health. The sequenced sample consisted of CD4+ T cells from PBMCs.

CDR3 DNA sequence: TGCAGTGCCTTAGAGGGACAGGGGTCTTATCAGCCCCAGCATTTT. This translates into CSALEGQGSYQPQHF. The genes are TRBV20-1 and TRBJ1-5; 10 positions match TRBD1. Germline V gene lookup returns CDR1 DFQATT and CDR2 SNEGSKA (reference sequence). There are 15 residues in the CDR3. V trimming: 6 bases; J trimming: 5 bases; junction bases outside the gene matches: 10.